The entry below gives a single T cell receptor beta chain sequence along with its context. Its matching antigen is unknown. The data derive from a study of shared clonotypes between healthy human individuals. Study-wide context: Donor composition was two women and three men, aged 18 to 49. Regarding the study as a whole: Investigators expected sequencing depth to affect clonotype sharing among donors. Approximately 5.1% was the fraction of naive CD4 clonotypes found shared across several donors.

Trimming removed 3 bases from V and 0 bases from J, with 14 bases in between. The CDR3 spans 16 residues. From germline, CDR1 is KGHSY and CDR2 FQNENV. Method: immunoSEQ multiplex PCR; TCRdb's copy keeps in-frame clones and lacks some. The table records 1.5 million to 2.5 million clones, around 96% of them present only once. Naive CD8 cells, CD45RO-negative and positively selected for CCR7, excluded terminally differentiated effector memory CD45RA+ cells. Each of the donors was a healthy adult who was HIV-negative and had not had a recent acute infection or vaccination. The sequencing sample was made of naive CD8+ T cells sorted from blood. The V gene is TRBV16, the J gene TRBJ1-2; no firm D call. The source is a man younger than 35 in good health. The CDR3 here is CASSQTATPANYGYTF. Here the CDR3 DNA reads TGTGCCAGCAGCCAGACCGCGACCCCAGCTAACTATGGCTACACCTTC.